This TCR beta chain was identified during a study of spatial heterogeneity in lung cancer. TCRdb passed the 5' RACE reads through MiXCR, listing each CDR3 protein once. The profile shows some 37,000 distinct CDR3 sequences, roughly 8% of them singletons. The study's findings and limits: In blood, ubiquitous expanded tumor TCRs appeared more at resection than follow-up.

The time point is: sample taken at primary tumor resection. In each case, whole RNA from tumor, nontumor lung or frozen PBMC was sequenced unsorted. This CDR3 comprises 14 residues. Germline V gene lookup returns CDR1 SEHNR and CDR2 FQNEAQ (reference sequence). The V end lost 5 bases, the J end lost 0 bases, and 8 bases lay between the germline ends. In its sample, this clonotype was seen many times. The antigen is undetermined. The input for sequencing was PBMCs, taken at surgery. This receptor was obtained from a male donor with early-stage non-small cell lung cancer. V gene TRBV7-9 combines with J gene TRBJ1-5; no firm D call. The CDR3 region has the DNA TGTGCCAGCAGCCGGACGGGTAGCAATCAGCCCCAGCATTTT. Its translation: CASSRTGSNQPQHF.